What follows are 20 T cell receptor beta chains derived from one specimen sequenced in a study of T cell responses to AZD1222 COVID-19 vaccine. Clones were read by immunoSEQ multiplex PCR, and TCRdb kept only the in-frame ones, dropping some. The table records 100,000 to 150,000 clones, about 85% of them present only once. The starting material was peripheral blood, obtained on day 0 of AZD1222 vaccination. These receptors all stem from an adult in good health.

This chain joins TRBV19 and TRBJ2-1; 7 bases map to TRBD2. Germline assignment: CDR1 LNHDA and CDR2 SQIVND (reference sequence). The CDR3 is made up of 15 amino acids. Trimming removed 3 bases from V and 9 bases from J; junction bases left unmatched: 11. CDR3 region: CASSMRGTHPGEQFF. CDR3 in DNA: TGTGCCAGTAGTATGCGGGGGACCCACCCGGGTGAGCAGTTCTTC.

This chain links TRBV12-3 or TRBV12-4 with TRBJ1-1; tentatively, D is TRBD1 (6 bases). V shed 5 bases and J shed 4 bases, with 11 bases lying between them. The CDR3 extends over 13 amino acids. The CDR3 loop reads CASSLGQLTEAFF. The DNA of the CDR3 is TGTGCCAGCAGTCTTGGACAGCTCACTGAAGCTTTCTTT.

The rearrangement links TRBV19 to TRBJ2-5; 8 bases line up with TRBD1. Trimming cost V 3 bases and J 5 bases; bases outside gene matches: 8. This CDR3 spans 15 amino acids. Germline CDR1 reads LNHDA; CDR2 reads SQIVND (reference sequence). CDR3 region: CASSIGQGFRETQYF. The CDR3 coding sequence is TGTGCCAGTAGTATTGGACAGGGATTTAGGGAGACCCAGTACTTC.

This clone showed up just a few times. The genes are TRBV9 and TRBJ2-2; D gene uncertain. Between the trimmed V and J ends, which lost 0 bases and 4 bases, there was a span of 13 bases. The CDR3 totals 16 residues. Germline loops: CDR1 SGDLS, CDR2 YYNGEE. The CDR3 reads CASSVVRSPLTGELFF. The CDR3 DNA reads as TGTGCCAGCAGCGTAGTTCGGTCACCCCTCACCGGGGAGCTGTTTTTT.

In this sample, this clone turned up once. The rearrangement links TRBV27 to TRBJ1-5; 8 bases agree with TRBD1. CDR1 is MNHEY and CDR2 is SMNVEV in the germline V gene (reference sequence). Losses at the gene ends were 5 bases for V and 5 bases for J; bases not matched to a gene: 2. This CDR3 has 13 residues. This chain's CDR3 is CASSLQGDQPQHF. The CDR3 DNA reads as TGTGCCAGCAGTCTACAGGGGGATCAGCCCCAGCATTTT.

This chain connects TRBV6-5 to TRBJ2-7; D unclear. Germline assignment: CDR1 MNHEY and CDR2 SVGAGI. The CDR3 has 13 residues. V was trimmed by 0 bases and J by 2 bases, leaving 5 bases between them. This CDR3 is CASSYSGPYEQYF. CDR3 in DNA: TGTGCCAGCAGTTACTCCGGACCCTACGAGCAGTACTTC.

The DNA of the CDR3 is TGTGCCAGCAGTTCCCAGACTAGAGGCCTCCAAGAGACCCAGTACTTC. As protein: CASSSQTRGLQETQYF. This chain connects TRBV27 to TRBJ2-5; tentative D call: TRBD2 (6 bases). The V gene lost 4 bases and the J gene lost 1 base, with 16 bases spanning the gap. CDR3 length: 16 residues. CDR1 MNHEY and CDR2 SMNVEV come from the germline V gene (reference sequence).

The CDR3 is CASSSGTGVFGNTGELFF. The CDR3 nucleotides read TGCGCCAGCAGCTCCGGGACAGGGGTTTTTGGTAACACCGGGGAGCTGTTTTTT. V gene TRBV5-1 combines with J gene TRBJ2-2, with 10 bases matching TRBD1. Germline trimming cut 3 bases from V and 2 bases from J; bases unmatched to any gene: 10. Germline-derived CDR1 and CDR2 are SGHRS and YFSETQ. The CDR3 runs to 18 residues.

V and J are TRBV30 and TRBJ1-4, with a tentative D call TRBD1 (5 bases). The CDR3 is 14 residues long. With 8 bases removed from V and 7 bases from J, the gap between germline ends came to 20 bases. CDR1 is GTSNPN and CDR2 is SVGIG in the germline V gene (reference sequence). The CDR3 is CARQGGKFGEKLFF. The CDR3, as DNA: TGTGCCCGCCAGGGCGGGAAATTCGGTGAAAAACTGTTTTTT.

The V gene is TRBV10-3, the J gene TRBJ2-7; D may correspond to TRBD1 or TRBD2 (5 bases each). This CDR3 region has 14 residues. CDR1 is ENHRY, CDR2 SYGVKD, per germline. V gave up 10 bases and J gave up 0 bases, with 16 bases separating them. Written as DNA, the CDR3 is TGTGCCACCTCCCGGGACCCAGACTCCTACGAGCAGTACTTC. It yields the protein CATSRDPDSYEQYF.

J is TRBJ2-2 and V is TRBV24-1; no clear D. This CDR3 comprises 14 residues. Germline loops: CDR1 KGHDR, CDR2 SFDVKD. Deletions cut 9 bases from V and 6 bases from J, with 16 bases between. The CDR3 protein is CATSYGSVAGELFF. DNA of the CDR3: TGTGCCACCTCTTATGGTTCGGTTGCCGGGGAGCTGTTTTTT.

CDR3 sequence: CASSMPRTGATEAFF. The DNA of the CDR3 is TGTGCCAGTAGTATGCCCCGGACAGGGGCTACTGAAGCTTTCTTT. The chain recombines TRBV19 with TRBJ1-1; TRBD1 agrees at 9 bases. CDR1 LNHDA and CDR2 SQIVND come from the germline V gene (reference sequence). This CDR3 region has 15 residues. V lost 3 bases and J lost 5; bases outside the gene matches: 7.

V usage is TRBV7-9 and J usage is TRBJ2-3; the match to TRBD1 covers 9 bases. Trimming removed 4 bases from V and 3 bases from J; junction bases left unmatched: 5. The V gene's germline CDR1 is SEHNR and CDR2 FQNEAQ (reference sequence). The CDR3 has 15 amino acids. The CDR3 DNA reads TGTGCCAGCAGCTGGGGACAGGGAATTACAGATACGCAGTATTTT. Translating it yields CASSWGQGITDTQYF.

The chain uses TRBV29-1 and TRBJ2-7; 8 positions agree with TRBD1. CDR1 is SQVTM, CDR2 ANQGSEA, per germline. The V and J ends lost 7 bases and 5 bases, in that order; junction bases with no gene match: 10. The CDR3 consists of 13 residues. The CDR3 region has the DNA TGCAGCGCTCGAAGGGCAGGGGGCGACGAGCAGTACTTC. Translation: CSARRAGGDEQYF.

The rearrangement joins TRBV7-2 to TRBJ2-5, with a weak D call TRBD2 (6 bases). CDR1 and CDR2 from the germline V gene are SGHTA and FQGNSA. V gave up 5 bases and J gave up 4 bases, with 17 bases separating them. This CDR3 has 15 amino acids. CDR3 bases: TGTGCCAGCAGCGGGGGGTCCGGGGCGTCAGAGACCCAGTACTTC. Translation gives CASSGGSGASETQYF.

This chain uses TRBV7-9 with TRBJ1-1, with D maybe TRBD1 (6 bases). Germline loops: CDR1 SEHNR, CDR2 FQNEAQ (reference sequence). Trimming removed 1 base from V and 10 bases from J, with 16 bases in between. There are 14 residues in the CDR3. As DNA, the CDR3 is TGTGCCAGCAGCTTAGATAGGGCCCAGGGGCGAGCTTTCTTT. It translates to CASSLDRAQGRAFF.

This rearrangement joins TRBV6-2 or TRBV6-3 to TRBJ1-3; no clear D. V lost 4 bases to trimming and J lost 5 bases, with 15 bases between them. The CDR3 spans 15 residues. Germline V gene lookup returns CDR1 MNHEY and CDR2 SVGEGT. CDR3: CASSSPGLERNTIYF. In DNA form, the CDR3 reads TGTGCCAGCAGTTCTCCCGGGTTGGAGAGAAACACCATATATTTT.

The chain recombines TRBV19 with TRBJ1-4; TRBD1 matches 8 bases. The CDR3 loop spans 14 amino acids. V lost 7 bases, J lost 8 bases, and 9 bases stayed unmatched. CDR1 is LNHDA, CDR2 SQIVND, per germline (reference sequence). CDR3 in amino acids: CASTHQGASEKLFF. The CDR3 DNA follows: TGTGCCAGTACCCATCAGGGGGCGAGCGAAAAACTGTTTTTT.

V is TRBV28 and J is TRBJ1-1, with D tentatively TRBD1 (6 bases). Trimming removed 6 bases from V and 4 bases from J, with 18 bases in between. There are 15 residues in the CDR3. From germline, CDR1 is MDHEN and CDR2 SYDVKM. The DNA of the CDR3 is TGTGCCAGCAGCCCAGGGGATAGAGTATTCACTGAAGCTTTCTTT. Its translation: CASSPGDRVFTEAFF. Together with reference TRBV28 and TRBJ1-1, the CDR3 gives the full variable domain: DVKVTQSSRYLVKRTGEKVFLECVQDMDHENMFWYRQDPGLGLRLIYFSYDVKMKEKGDIPEGYSVSREKKERFSLILESASTNQTSMYLCASSPGDRVFTEAFFGQGTRLTVV.

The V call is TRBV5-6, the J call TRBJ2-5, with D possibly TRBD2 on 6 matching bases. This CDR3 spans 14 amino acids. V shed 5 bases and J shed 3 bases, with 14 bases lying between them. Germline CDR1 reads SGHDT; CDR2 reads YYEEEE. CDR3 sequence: CASRLFGGKETQYF. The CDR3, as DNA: TGTGCCAGCAGGCTATTTGGCGGGAAAGAGACCCAGTACTTC.